This note documents a single T cell receptor (beta chain) sequence. The sample originates from a study of blood T cell repertoires in COVID-19. CDR3 length: 13 residues. J lost 8 bases, V lost 4 bases, and 7 bases had no gene match. Germline loops: CDR1 SQVTM, CDR2 ANQGSEA. Participant reports of clinical history set cohort assignment. Under the authors' procedure: Researchers report that nucleated cell counts were estimated from reference gene primer amplification. Method: immunoSEQ multiplex PCR; TCRdb's copy keeps in-frame clones and lacks some. The V and J calls and the clone size are those of that table, but D and trimming were determined from the DNA. This sample carries around 250,000 clones, approximately 83% of them seen once, and the ten largest clones take roughly 3.1%.

Specimen: PBMCs or T cells enriched from blood (not recorded which). The receptor was derived from a man aged 50-59 years who had recovered from COVID-19. The chain recombines TRBV29-1 with TRBJ1-2; 10 bases line up with TRBD1. The CDR3 reads CSVGLGTGDGYTF. CDR3 coding DNA: TGCAGCGTTGGTTTGGGGACAGGGGACGGCTACACCTTC.